The 6 T cell receptor beta chains below were found in one sample sequenced in a study of blood T cell repertoires in COVID-19. Produced via immunoSEQ multiplex PCR; TCRdb's table is partial and in-frame only. The table lists around 300,000 clones, 89% of them singletons. The sequenced sample consisted of peripheral blood. Source of these receptors: a woman aged 40 to 50 who had recovered from COVID-19.

This chain joins TRBV5-1 and TRBJ2-5, with D unresolved. The CDR3 length is 12 residues. Looked up from germline, CDR1 is SGHRS and CDR2 is YFSETQ. V was clipped by 4 bases and J by 4 bases, with 8 bases between them. The CDR3 DNA follows: TGCGCCAGCAGCCTGTCGGGAGAGACCCAGTACTTC. Translation gives CASSLSGETQYF.

About this clone: The junction departs from the called germline gene at one end, perhaps through a read error. This sequence joins TRBV6-5 and TRBJ2-7; D may be TRBD2 (5 bases). The germline CDR1 and CDR2 sequences are MNHEY and SVGAGI. This CDR3 has 13 residues. The CDR3 here is CASTQTGRPTPHF. CDR3 DNA: TGTGCCAGCACCCAAACGGGAAGGCCAACGCCGCACTTC.

The chain recombines TRBV2 with TRBJ2-1; TRBD2 matches at 9 bases. Germline V gene lookup returns CDR1 SNHLY and CDR2 FYNNEI. This CDR3 contains 14 residues. Germline trimming cut 8 bases from V and 4 bases from J; bases unmatched to any gene: 6. CDR3 sequence reads: CASLSGRGYNEQFF. DNA of the CDR3: TGTGCCAGCCTTAGCGGGAGAGGGTACAATGAGCAGTTCTTC.

This chain uses TRBV6-2 or TRBV6-3 with TRBJ2-1, with TRBD2 identical over 8 bases. The CDR3 length is 17 residues. V lost 0 bases and J lost 3; bases outside the gene matches: 7. In germline, CDR1 is MNHEY, CDR2 SVGEGT. The CDR3 spells CASSYSSKAGVYNEQFF. The CDR3 region has the DNA TGTGCCAGCAGTTACTCGAGTAAAGCGGGAGTCTACAATGAGCAGTTCTTC.

This chain links TRBV18 with TRBJ2-1; maybe TRBD2 (6 bases). The CDR3 is made up of 15 amino acids. With 3 bases removed from V and 9 bases from J, the gap between germline ends came to 18 bases. Germline CDR1 is KGHSH and CDR2 is LQKENI. The CDR3 bases are TGTGCCAGCTCACCCTCGGGTCACGGGGGAGGTGAGCAGTTCTTC. It encodes CASSPSGHGGGEQFF.

This clone was recorded once. V is TRBV30 and J is TRBJ1-3, with D possibly matching TRBD1 (5 bases). Germline assignment: CDR1 GTSNPN and CDR2 SVGIG (reference sequence). V was cut by 0 bases and J by 7 bases, with 16 bases left in between. This CDR3 region has 15 residues. The CDR3 protein is CAWSVGGGIRNTIYF. The CDR3 region has the DNA TGTGCCTGGAGTGTTGGCGGGGGAATAAGGAACACCATATATTTT. Variable domain in full (rest from reference TRBV30 and TRBJ1-3): SQTIHQWPATLVQPVGSPLSLECTVEGTSNPNLYWYRQAAGRGLQLLFYSVGIGQISSEVPQNLSASRPQDRQFILSSKKLLLSDSGFYLCAWSVGGGIRNTIYFGEGSWLTVV.